This T cell receptor (beta chain) derives from a study of CD8 T cells in Susac syndrome. Trimming shortened V by 4 bases and J by 5 bases, and 17 bases separated the two germline ends. This CDR3 is built from 15 residues. The germline V gene has CDR1 LNHNV and CDR2 YYDKDF (reference sequence). The authors reverse transcribed roughly 0.5 to 1 ug RNA with random hexamers. Across 54 Vbeta and 13 Jbeta, immunoSEQ multiplex PCR amplified TCR beta CDR3. MiXCR, run by TCRdb on the immunoSEQ multiplex PCR reads, gives a single entry per CDR3 protein. The sample records approximately 110,000 distinct CDR3 sequences, 90% to 95% being singletons.

The receptor was isolated from a human donor in good health. The V and J genes are TRBV15 and TRBJ2-5; D not certain. Sequenced input: CD4+ T cells from PBMCs. The CDR3 sequence is CATSTPETWRETQYF. The CDR3 nucleotides are TGTGCCACCAGCACCCCAGAGACCTGGCGGGAGACCCAGTACTTC.